The source of this T cell receptor (beta chain) is a study of T-cell memory formation after mild COVID-19. The V gene end was trimmed by 0 bases and the J gene end by 10 bases; junction bases not matched to a gene: 10. There are 17 residues in the CDR3. CDR1 is SGHVS, CDR2 FNYEAQ, per germline. Libraries for TCRalpha and TCRbeta carried sample barcodes and unique molecular identifiers via 5'RACE. A single record per CDR3 protein comes from TCRdb applying MiXCR to the 5' RACE reads. The sample lists 400,000 or so distinct CDR3 sequences; around 19% were seen once. General study points: There was a balanced CD4/CD8 profile in clones contracting day 15 to 85, and later expanders leaned CD4+. That cross-reactive memory joined was suggested by some responding clones appearing in pre-infection memory.

This clonotype was observed a handful of times. Its antigen is currently unknown. The chain recombines TRBV7-6 with TRBJ2-1; 12 positions agree with TRBD2. Sequenced material: PBMCs or a T cell subset sorted from them (not recorded which). The origin of this receptor is an adult woman who had mild COVID-19 (a few samples of this study predate the infection). Cell type and time point are not known. The CDR3, as DNA: TGTGCCAGCAGCTTAGCGTCCGGGGGACTAGCGGGTGGCGAGCAGTTCTTC. Translating it yields CASSLASGGLAGGEQFF.